This T cell receptor (beta chain) was sequenced for a study of shared clonotypes between healthy human individuals. Remarks on this clone: The antigen is unknown.

Study outcomes and limitations: Represented diversity, genetic and exposure-history alike, was limited by few donors.

The study ran the assay at deep level. Genomic DNA of every subset was divided equally among multiple immunoSEQ plates. Ten immunoSEQ deep assay plates were used to sequence unsorted PBMC DNA. Sequenced by immunoSEQ multiplex PCR; TCRdb stores in-frame clones only, minus some. Of about 460,000 clones in the sample, approximately 71% were seen once. V lost 5 bases and J lost 1, with 15 bases in between. Germline V gene data show CDR1 as LNHDA and CDR2 as SQIVND (reference sequence). The CDR3 contains 15 residues. The TCR was taken from a woman in her thirties or forties in good health. Some clones in this sample may be carry-over from other donors' samples. The chain couples TRBV19 to TRBJ2-7; a possible D gene is TRBD1 (6 bases). Sequenced input: PBMCs. The CDR3 DNA reads TGTGCCAGTAGTCAGGGGAGCGCGAATTCCTACGAGCAGTACTTC. This gives the protein CASSQGSANSYEQYF.